This TCR beta chain was identified during a study of T cell responses to AZD1222 COVID-19 vaccine. About this clone itself: Its antigen remains unknown.

TCRdb's copy holds only in-frame clones and misses some; the assay was immunoSEQ multiplex PCR. The data contain fewer than 110,000 clones, nearly 90% of them singletons. V lost 2 bases, J lost 1 base, and 8 bases lay in between. Germline-derived CDR1 and CDR2 are PRHDT and FYEKMQ (reference sequence). The CDR3 extends over 14 amino acids. General observations from the study: Females outnumbered males among donors, who were mostly white British; clonal diversity was possibly underestimated. Nearly half of spike-specific TCRs reportedly target unmutated variant regions.

The receptor's source is an adult who received the AZD1222 COVID-19 vaccine. The sample in question was peripheral blood, obtained 28 days after the second AZD1222 dose. This chain uses TRBV13 with TRBJ1-1, with unresolved D. CDR3: CASSLPRGNTEAFF. CDR3 DNA sequence: TGTGCCAGCAGCTTACCCCGGGGGAACACTGAAGCTTTCTTT.